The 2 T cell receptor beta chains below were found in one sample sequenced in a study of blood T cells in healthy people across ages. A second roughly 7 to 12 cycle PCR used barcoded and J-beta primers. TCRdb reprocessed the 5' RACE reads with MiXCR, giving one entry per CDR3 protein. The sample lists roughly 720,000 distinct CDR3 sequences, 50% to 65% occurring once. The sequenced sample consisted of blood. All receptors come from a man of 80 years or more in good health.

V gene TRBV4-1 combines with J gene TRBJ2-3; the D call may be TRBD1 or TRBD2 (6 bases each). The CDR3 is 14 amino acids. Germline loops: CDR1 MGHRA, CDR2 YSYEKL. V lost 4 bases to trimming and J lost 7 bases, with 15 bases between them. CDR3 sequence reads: CASSLTGAMNTQYF. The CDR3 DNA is TGCGCCAGCAGCCTAACGGGGGCGATGAATACGCAGTATTTT.

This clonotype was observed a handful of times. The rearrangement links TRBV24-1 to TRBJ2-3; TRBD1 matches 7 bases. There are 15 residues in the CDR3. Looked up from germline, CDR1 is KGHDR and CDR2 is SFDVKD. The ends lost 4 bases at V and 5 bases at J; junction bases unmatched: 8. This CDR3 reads CATSERTGTGDTQYF. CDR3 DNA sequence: TGTGCCACCAGTGAACGGACAGGTACTGGAGATACGCAGTATTTT.